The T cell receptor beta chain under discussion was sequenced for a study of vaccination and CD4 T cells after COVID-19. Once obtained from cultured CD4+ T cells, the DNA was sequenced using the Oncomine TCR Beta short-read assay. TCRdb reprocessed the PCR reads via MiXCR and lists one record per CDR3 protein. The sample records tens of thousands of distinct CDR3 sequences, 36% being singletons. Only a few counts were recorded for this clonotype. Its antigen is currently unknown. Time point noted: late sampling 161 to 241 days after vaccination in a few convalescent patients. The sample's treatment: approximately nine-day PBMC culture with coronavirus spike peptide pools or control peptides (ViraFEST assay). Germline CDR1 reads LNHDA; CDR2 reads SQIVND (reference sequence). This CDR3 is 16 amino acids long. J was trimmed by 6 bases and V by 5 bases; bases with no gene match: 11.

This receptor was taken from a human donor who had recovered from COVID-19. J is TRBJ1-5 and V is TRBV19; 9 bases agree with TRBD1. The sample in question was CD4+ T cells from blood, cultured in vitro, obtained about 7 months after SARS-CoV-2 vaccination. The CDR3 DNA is TGTGCCAGTAGTCCTTCAAACAGGGGGCAAAGTCAGCCCCAGCATTTT. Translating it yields CASSPSNRGQSQPQHF.